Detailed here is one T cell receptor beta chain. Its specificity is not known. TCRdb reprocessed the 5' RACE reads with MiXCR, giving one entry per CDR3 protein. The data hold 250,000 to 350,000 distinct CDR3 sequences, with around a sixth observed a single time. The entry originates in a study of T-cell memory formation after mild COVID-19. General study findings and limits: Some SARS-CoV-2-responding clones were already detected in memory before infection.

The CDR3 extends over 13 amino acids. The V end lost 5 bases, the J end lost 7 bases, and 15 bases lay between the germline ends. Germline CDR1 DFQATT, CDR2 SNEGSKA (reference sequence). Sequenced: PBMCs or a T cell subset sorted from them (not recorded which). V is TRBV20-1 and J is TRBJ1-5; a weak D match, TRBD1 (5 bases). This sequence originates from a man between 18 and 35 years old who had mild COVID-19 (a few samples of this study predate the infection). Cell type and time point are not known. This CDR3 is CSAGAGGAQPQHF. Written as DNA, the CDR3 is TGCAGTGCTGGGGCGGGGGGAGCCCAGCCCCAGCATTTT.